A single sample is the source of the 27 T cell receptor beta chains below, sequenced in a study of identical twins. MiXCR, applied by TCRdb to the 5' RACE reads, yields one record per CDR3 protein. The top ten hold 7.2% of the sample, which has some 320,000 distinct CDR3 sequences, approximately 13% seen once. These data were likewise used in another study, on yellow fever vaccine responses in identical twins.

The sample consisted of CD8+ T cells sorted from blood. Receptors were obtained from a woman under 30 in good health.

This clonotype was seen more than once but under ten times. The chain carries TRBV4-1 and TRBJ2-1; a possible D gene is TRBD2 (5 bases). CDR1 is MGHRA and CDR2 is YSYEKL in the germline V gene. Trimming took off 8 bases at V and 7 bases at J, with 18 bases between the two ends. CDR3 length: 14 residues. The CDR3 here is CASGVKGVSNEQFF. The CDR3 DNA is TGCGCCAGCGGGGTAAAGGGAGTTAGTAATGAGCAGTTCTTC.

This clonotype appeared a few times. The rearrangement joins TRBV7-9 to TRBJ2-1; 8 bases agree with TRBD2. Trimming removed 5 bases from V and 2 bases from J; junction bases left unmatched: 5. The CDR3 is 15 amino acids. CDR1 is SEHNR, CDR2 FQNEAQ, per germline (reference sequence). CDR3 in DNA: TGTGCCAGCAGCCGTCTGCGGGGGGCCTACAATGAGCAGTTCTTC. This codes for CASSRLRGAYNEQFF. Complete variable domain (other parts from reference TRBV7-9 and TRBJ2-1): DTGVSQNPRHKITKRGQNVTFRCDPISEHNRLYWYRQTLGQGPEFLTYFQNEAQLEKSRLLSDRFSAERPKGSFSTLEIQRTEQGDSAMYLCASSRLRGAYNEQFFGPGTRLTVL.

This clonotype came up a few times. The V gene is TRBV27, the J gene TRBJ2-3; 9 bases map to TRBD2. The J segment lost 2 bases and the V segment lost 6 bases, leaving 6 bases of the junction unmatched. The length of the CDR3 is 15 residues. Germline V lookup: CDR1 MNHEY, CDR2 SMNVEV (reference sequence). CDR3 nucleotides: TGTGCCAGCAGATCTACTAGCGGGCACACAGATACGCAGTATTTT. Protein product: CASRSTSGHTDTQYF.

The rearrangement joins TRBV29-1 to TRBJ2-7; a possible D gene is TRBD1 (6 bases). V was trimmed by 6 bases and J by 7 bases, leaving 22 bases between them. Germline lookup yields CDR1 SQVTM and CDR2 ANQGSEA. The CDR3 covers 14 residues. The CDR3 sequence is CSVKVGQLGLEQYF. CDR3 bases: TGCAGCGTGAAAGTGGGACAATTAGGTTTGGAGCAGTACTTC.

As DNA, the CDR3 is TGTGCCAGCAGCCCCGGGACTAGCGGGGGGCCAACCCTCTCGAGCTCCTACAATGAGCAGTTCTTC. It codes for CASSPGTSGGPTLSSSYNEQFF. V gene TRBV13 combines with J gene TRBJ2-1; TRBD2 matches 15 bases. The CDR3 totals 22 residues. CDR1 and CDR2 (germline): PRHDT, FYEKMQ (reference sequence). V lost 5 bases and J lost 0; bases outside the gene matches: 17.

This clonotype was found many times. The V gene is TRBV7-6, the J gene TRBJ2-1; D perhaps matches TRBD2 (6 bases). The CDR3 loop spans 18 amino acids. V was pared by 5 bases and J by 3 bases, with 23 bases between. Germline V gene sequence: CDR1 SGHVS, CDR2 FNYEAQ. The CDR3: CASSPGRRGPESYNEQFF. DNA of the CDR3: TGTGCCAGCAGCCCTGGGAGGAGGGGCCCAGAGAGCTACAATGAGCAGTTCTTC. The full variable domain, rest sourced from reference TRBV7-6 and TRBJ2-1, is GAGVSQSPRYKVTKRGQDVALRCDPISGHVSLYWYRQALGQGPEFLTYFNYEAQQDKSGLPNDRFSAERPEGSISTLTIQRTEQRDSAMYRCASSPGRRGPESYNEQFFGPGTRLTVL.

This clonotype has a handful of counts. The V and J genes are TRBV7-2 and TRBJ2-6; D not certain. Trimming shortened V by 5 bases and J by 0 bases, and 8 bases separated the two germline ends. This CDR3 contains 15 residues. Germline V gene lookup returns CDR1 SGHTA and CDR2 FQGNSA. The CDR3 sequence: CASSVVSSGANVLTF. CDR3 sequence (DNA): TGTGCCAGCAGCGTCGTGAGCTCTGGGGCCAACGTCCTGACTTTC.

The V call is TRBV5-6, the J call TRBJ2-7; TRBD2 might be the D (6 bases). The V and J ends lost 4 bases and 6 bases respectively, with 14 bases between them. This CDR3 is built from 13 residues. CDR1 and CDR2 (germline): SGHDT, YYEEEE. The CDR3 DNA reads TGTGCCAGCAGCACGGGACTCCCCTGCGAGCAGTACTTC. As protein: CASSTGLPCEQYF.

This clonotype was seen at least ten times. CDR3 residues: CASGFQRGRDEQFF. The CDR3 nucleotides read TGTGCCAGCGGATTCCAGAGGGGAAGAGATGAGCAGTTCTTC. The chain has TRBV25-1 and TRBJ2-1; D possibly uses TRBD1 or TRBD2 (5 bases each). The V gene's germline CDR1 is MGHDK and CDR2 SYGVNS. V was pared by 8 bases and J by 8 bases, with 19 bases between. The CDR3 sequence is 14 residues long.

This chain joins TRBV14 and TRBJ2-1; the D gene could be TRBD1 or TRBD2 (5 bases each). Trimming removed 0 bases from V and 10 bases from J, with 16 bases in between. Per the germline V gene, CDR1 is SGHDN and CDR2 is FVKESK. The CDR3 covers 15 residues. The CDR3 sequence is CASSQENEGRKEQFF. The CDR3 nucleotides are TGTGCCAGCAGCCAAGAAAACGAGGGGCGCAAGGAGCAGTTCTTC.

The V and J genes are TRBV27 and TRBJ2-7, with D possibly matching TRBD1 (6 bases). V was clipped by 2 bases and J by 5 bases, with 10 bases between them. The CDR3 loop spans 13 amino acids. CDR1 and CDR2 (germline): MNHEY, SMNVEV (reference sequence). The CDR3 bases are TGTGCCAGCAGTTTAGTACAGGGCGACGAGCAGTACGTC. Translation: CASSLVQGDEQYV.

The chain has TRBV20-1 and TRBJ2-3; 11 nucleotides line up with TRBD2. The junction had 20 bases not matched to a gene; V was cut back by 3 bases and J by 6 bases. Per the germline V gene, CDR1 is DFQATT and CDR2 is SNEGSKA (reference sequence). CDR3 size: 19 residues. CDR3 coding DNA: TGCAGTGCTAGGGCCGGGACTAGCGGAGGATTTTATCATGTGGATACGCAGTATTTT. Amino acid sequence: CSARAGTSGGFYHVDTQYF.

This clonotype was counted many times. The V and J genes are TRBV7-6 and TRBJ2-1; TRBD2 matches at 10 bases. J was trimmed by 1 base and V by 4 bases; bases with no gene match: 13. The CDR3 covers 19 residues. The germline gives CDR1 SGHVS, CDR2 FNYEAQ. The CDR3 loop is CASSSSPISGGHSYNEQFF. As DNA, the CDR3 is TGTGCCAGCAGCTCGTCACCAATTAGCGGGGGGCATTCCTACAATGAGCAGTTCTTC. The whole variable domain, remainder taken from reference TRBV7-6 and TRBJ2-1, is GAGVSQSPRYKVTKRGQDVALRCDPISGHVSLYWYRQALGQGPEFLTYFNYEAQQDKSGLPNDRFSAERPEGSISTLTIQRTEQRDSAMYRCASSSSPISGGHSYNEQFFGPGTRLTVL.

The chain links TRBV28 to TRBJ1-2; tentative D call: TRBD1 (5 bases). Germline lookup yields CDR1 MDHEN and CDR2 SYDVKM. The V end lost 3 bases, the J end lost 6 bases, and 14 bases lay between the germline ends. This CDR3 has 14 residues. The CDR3 sequence is CASSFRIGTDGYTF. CDR3 bases: TGTGCCAGCAGTTTCCGGATCGGGACGGATGGCTACACCTTC.

This clonotype was found many times. This rearrangement joins TRBV4-1 to TRBJ2-1, with 7 bases identical to TRBD2. The trim removed 5 bases at V and 5 bases at J, leaving 3 bases unmatched. Germline V CDR1 and CDR2: MGHRA, YSYEKL. The CDR3 has 13 residues. The CDR3 region has the DNA TGCGCCAGCAGCACTAGCGTCGACAATGAGCAGTTCTTC. Its protein is CASSTSVDNEQFF.

This chain connects TRBV12-3 or TRBV12-4 to TRBJ1-3; no clear D gene. The CDR3 has 14 residues. V lost 3 bases, J lost 0 bases, and 6 bases lay in between. The CDR3 reads CASSFDVSGNTIYF. As DNA, the CDR3 is TGTGCCAGCAGTTTTGACGTCTCTGGAAACACCATATATTTT.

This chain joins TRBV20-1 and TRBJ2-1; 7 nucleotides align to TRBD2. Germline V lookup: CDR1 DFQATT, CDR2 SNEGSKA (reference sequence). The CDR3 runs 14 residues. Trimming removed 3 bases from V and 6 bases from J; junction bases left unmatched: 8. In DNA, the CDR3 is TGCAGTGCTAGCTATTCTAGCGGCCCCAATGAGCAGTTCTTC. Encoded protein: CSASYSSGPNEQFF.

J is TRBJ2-1 and V is TRBV13; 11 nucleotides agree with TRBD2. The germline V gene has CDR1 PRHDT and CDR2 FYEKMQ (reference sequence). There are 16 residues in the CDR3. V was pared by 1 base and J by 3 bases, with 2 bases of the junction left unmatched. The CDR3 DNA sequence: TGTGCCAGCAGCTTAGTAGCGGGGGGGTACTACAATGAGCAGTTCTTC. The encoded protein is CASSLVAGGYYNEQFF.

The chain links TRBV4-1 to TRBJ2-7; 11 positions match TRBD2. J was trimmed by 6 bases and V by 0 bases; bases with no gene match: 4. This CDR3 is built from 15 residues. Germline V CDR1 and CDR2: MGHRA, YSYEKL. The CDR3 DNA is TGCGCCAGCAGCCAAGATAGGGGGACTAGCGGCGAGCAGTACTTC. It codes for CASSQDRGTSGEQYF.

This clonotype was counted ten times or more. This sequence joins TRBV29-1 and TRBJ1-2; D remains unclear. With 4 bases removed from V and 5 bases from J, the gap between germline ends came to 11 bases. Germline-derived CDR1 and CDR2 are SQVTM and ANQGSEA. The CDR3 consists of 12 residues. The CDR3: CSVVRLFYGYTF. Here the CDR3 DNA reads TGCAGCGTTGTCCGACTATTTTATGGCTACACCTTC.

This clonotype was observed many times. V is TRBV5-1 and J is TRBJ1-1; TRBD1 aligns across 9 bases. This CDR3 contains 15 residues. Germline CDR1 is SGHRS and CDR2 is YFSETQ. The trim removed 4 bases at V and 0 bases at J, leaving 4 bases unmatched. CDR3 nucleotides: TGCGCCAGCAGCCAGGACAGGGGAATGAACACTGAAGCTTTCTTT. As protein: CASSQDRGMNTEAFF.

This clonotype has a handful of counts. This sequence joins TRBV9 and TRBJ2-1; D is perhaps TRBD2 (6 bases). CDR3 size: 15 residues. CDR1 SGDLS and CDR2 YYNGEE come from the germline V gene. The V end was cut by 3 bases, the J end by 0 bases, with 10 bases between. The CDR3 DNA reads TGTGCCAGCAGCGCGGGCGGGGCCTCCTACAATGAGCAGTTCTTC. Its translation is CASSAGGASYNEQFF.

This clonotype was seen more than once but under ten times. The CDR3 coding sequence is TGTGCCAGCAAAACACAGGGTGGATCTGAAGCTTTCTTT. Translation gives CASKTQGGSEAFF. The rearrangement joins TRBV28 to TRBJ1-1; D possibly corresponds to TRBD1 (6 bases). V was clipped by 7 bases and J by 6 bases, with 15 bases between them. This CDR3 has 13 amino acids. Germline CDR1 reads MDHEN; CDR2 reads SYDVKM.

This clonotype was seen only a few times. The chain is built from TRBV14 and TRBJ2-3; 7 bases are a match to TRBD2. Germline-derived CDR1 and CDR2 are SGHDN and FVKESK. The CDR3 loop spans 17 amino acids. V lost 0 bases, J lost 2 bases, and 8 bases stayed unmatched. The CDR3 loop reads CASSQDFGGSATDTQYF. CDR3 sequence (DNA): TGTGCCAGCAGCCAAGATTTCGGCGGGAGCGCCACAGATACGCAGTATTTT.

The chain carries TRBV14 and TRBJ2-5, with D unclear. The CDR3 has 15 amino acids. Germline-derived CDR1 and CDR2 are SGHDN and FVKESK. V lost 3 bases and J lost 2, with 13 bases in between. The chain's CDR3 is CASSHPLGVQETQYF. The CDR3 DNA is TGTGCCAGCAGCCATCCCCTCGGCGTACAAGAGACCCAGTACTTC.

The chain uses TRBV27 and TRBJ2-1, with D perhaps matching TRBD1 (5 bases). Germline V CDR1 and CDR2: MNHEY, SMNVEV (reference sequence). The CDR3 consists of 16 residues. V was pared by 5 bases and J by 0 bases, with 14 bases between. Here the CDR3 reads CASSRTTVNSYNEQFF. CDR3 nucleotides: TGTGCCAGCAGTAGAACGACAGTCAACTCCTACAATGAGCAGTTCTTC.

The chain employs TRBV7-8 and TRBJ1-4; TRBD1 might be the D (5 bases). V was cut by 5 bases and J by 6 bases, with 13 bases left in between. The germline V gene has CDR1 SGHVS and CDR2 FQNEAQ. The CDR3 contains 14 residues. The DNA for the CDR3 is TGTGCCAGCAGCCCTATACTCAGGGATGAAAAACTGTTTTTT. Encoded protein: CASSPILRDEKLFF. Using reference TRBV7-8 and TRBJ1-4 for the parts outside the CDR3, the full variable domain is GAGVSQSPRYKVAKRGQDVALRCDPISGHVSLFWYQQALGQGPEFLTYFQNEAQLDKSGLPSDRFFAERPEGSVSTLKIQRTQQEDSAVYLCASSPILRDEKLFFGSGTQLSVL.